This T cell receptor beta chain was identified in a study of T-cell reconstitution after alpha-beta-depleted transplantation in children. Whole-study findings and limits: In some patients, recipient T cells and intrathymic progenitors surviving conditioning explained high day-60 diversity. The authors attributed T-cell counts and diversity one year after transplant mostly to newly produced T cells. At around two months after transplant, the alpha-beta T cells were reportedly derived from several hundred expanded clones that came from non-depleted graft cells.

This clonotype has just a few counts. Its antigen is as yet unknown. Germline values: CDR1 DFQATT, CDR2 SNEGSKA (reference sequence). V was pared by 0 bases and J by 10 bases, with 11 bases of the junction left unmatched. The CDR3 contains 16 residues. The TCRbeta library incorporated unique molecular identifiers. In TCRdb, the PCR reads were re-called with MiXCR into one record per CDR3 protein. The sample lists about 580,000 distinct CDR3 sequences, under 25% occurring once. This receptor was taken from a boy under three years old who had a stem cell transplant for acute myeloid leukemia, so the T cells may come from the graft donor. This chain links TRBV20-1 with TRBJ2-1; 11 bases are a match to TRBD2. The sample in question was PBMCs, mostly from graft donor cells, obtained 360 days after TCRalphabeta/CD19-depleted stem cell transplant. CDR3 amino acids: CSARDPSSGGREEQFF. The CDR3 DNA sequence: TGCAGTGCTAGAGATCCCTCTAGCGGGGGGAGAGAAGAGCAGTTCTTC.